Listed here are 18 T cell receptor beta chains from one sample, sequenced in a study of Graves' ophthalmopathy and Graves' hyperthyroidism. RNA transcripts provided the template for amplifying TCR beta CDR3 regions. Following a first-round RT-PCR that used HTBI primers, a second-round multiplex PCR was carried out. TCRdb reprocessed the multiplex PCR reads with MiXCR, giving one entry per CDR3 protein. Here the sample spans under 350,000 distinct CDR3 sequences, 15% to 20% being singletons. Sequencing was carried out using peripheral blood. These receptors were obtained from an adult man with Graves' ophthalmopathy.

This clonotype appeared many times. V usage is TRBV5-4 and J usage is TRBJ2-5, with 8 bases identical to TRBD1. The CDR3 sequence is 15 residues long. V trimming: 4 bases; J trimming: 4 bases; junction bases outside the gene matches: 9. The germline V gene encodes CDR1 SGHNT and CDR2 YYREEE (reference sequence). Here the CDR3 DNA reads TGTGCCAGCAGCAGGCAGGGGGCCAAATTAGAGACCCAGTACTTC. As protein: CASSRQGAKLETQYF.

This clonotype was observed at least ten times. This chain links TRBV12-5 with TRBJ2-5; 11 nucleotides align to TRBD1. Germline CDR1 reads LGHNT; CDR2 reads FRNRAP. The CDR3 has 17 residues. J lost 4 bases, V lost 2 bases, and 9 bases had no gene match. The CDR3 DNA follows: TGTGCTAGTGGTTTGTCAGGACAGGGGGCTGCTGTAGAGACCCAGTACTTC. As protein: CASGLSGQGAAVETQYF. Complete variable domain (other parts from reference TRBV12-5 and TRBJ2-5): DARVTQTPRHKVTEMGQEVTMRCQPILGHNTVFWYRQTMMQGLELLAYFRNRAPLDDSGMPKDRFSAEMPDATLATLKIQPSEPRDSAVYFCASGLSGQGAAVETQYFGPGTRLLVL.

This clonotype has at least ten counts. This rearrangement joins TRBV5-1 to TRBJ1-5, with D possibly matching TRBD1 (5 bases). The CDR3 sequence is 14 residues long. Germline V lookup: CDR1 SGHRS, CDR2 YFSETQ. V was shortened by 0 bases and J by 6 bases, with 10 bases between the two germline ends. CDR3 in amino acids: CASSLDGGGQPQHF. As DNA, the CDR3 is TGCGCCAGCAGCTTGGACGGGGGGGGTCAGCCCCAGCATTTT.

The chain employs TRBV6-2 or TRBV6-3 and TRBJ2-7; D gene ambiguous. Trimming took off 4 bases at V and 5 bases at J, with 24 bases between the two ends. CDR3 size: 17 residues. The germline V gene encodes CDR1 MNHEY and CDR2 SVGEGT. CDR3 residues: CASSLESGLVFYNEQYF. The CDR3 bases are TGTGCCAGCAGTTTAGAGTCGGGTTTGGTGTTCTATAACGAGCAGTACTTC.

This clonotype was counted at least ten times. The chain carries TRBV6-1 and TRBJ2-5; 9 bases agree with TRBD2. V was clipped by 3 bases and J by 1 base; unmatched bases: 3. The germline V gene has CDR1 MNHNS and CDR2 SASEGT. The CDR3 extends over 15 amino acids. DNA for the CDR3: TGTGCCAGCAGTGACTTAGCGGGAGCCCAAGAGACCCAGTACTTC. As protein: CASSDLAGAQETQYF.

This clonotype was detected ten times or more. The chain recombines TRBV14 with TRBJ2-5; D call uncertain. V lost 0 bases and J lost 5, with 13 bases in between. This CDR3 comprises 15 residues. Germline V gives CDR1 SGHDN, CDR2 FVKESK. This CDR3 reads CASSQDTTRTETQYF. The CDR3 DNA is TGTGCCAGCAGCCAAGACACGACACGTACGGAGACCCAGTACTTC.

In its sample, this clonotype was seen many times. The V gene is TRBV7-2, the J gene TRBJ1-1; D not resolved. In germline, CDR1 is SGHTA, CDR2 FQGNSA. This CDR3 region has 15 residues. V lost 1 base to trimming and J lost 4 bases, with 13 bases between them. CDR3 residues: CASSLGTLLGTEAFF. As DNA, the CDR3 is TGTGCCAGCAGCTTAGGAACCCTACTGGGCACTGAAGCTTTCTTT.

This clonotype occurred many times. This chain links TRBV20-1 with TRBJ1-2; D is unclear. V was pared by 3 bases and J by 2 bases, with 7 bases between. This CDR3 region has 12 residues. The V gene's germline CDR1 is DFQATT and CDR2 SNEGSKA (reference sequence). CDR3 sequence reads: CSASRQNYGYTF. As DNA, the CDR3 is TGCAGTGCTAGTAGGCAGAACTATGGCTACACCTTC.

Many counts were recorded for this clonotype. The V and J genes are TRBV7-8 and TRBJ2-5, with D tentatively TRBD1 or TRBD2 (5 bases each). V lost 0 bases and J 1 base, leaving 15 bases between the germline ends. This CDR3 comprises 17 residues. The germline V gene has CDR1 SGHVS and CDR2 FQNEAQ. In DNA, the CDR3 is TGTGCCAGCAGCTTAGCCTTCGGGGCGGTAGCCCAAGAGACCCAGTACTTC. Its protein is CASSLAFGAVAQETQYF.

This clonotype appeared a few times. The gene calls are TRBV6-1 and TRBJ2-2; maybe TRBD1 (6 bases). CDR3 length equals 15 residues. Germline values: CDR1 MNHNS, CDR2 SASEGT. Trimming removed 6 bases at V and 8 bases at J, with 19 bases between. CDR3 DNA: TGTGCCAGCAGCCAGATACAGGGATCAGAGGGGGAGCTGTTTTTT. This gives the protein CASSQIQGSEGELFF.

This chain links TRBV27 with TRBJ2-2, with TRBD1 identical over 8 bases. The CDR3 has 15 residues. Germline V gene lookup returns CDR1 MNHEY and CDR2 SMNVEV (reference sequence). Unmatched junction bases numbered 3, after V lost 5 bases and J lost 1 base. Here the CDR3 DNA reads TGTGCCAGCAGTAGACAGGGGTTGAACACCGGGGAGCTGTTTTTT. Amino acids: CASSRQGLNTGELFF.

This clonotype has ten or more counts. This chain links TRBV5-1 with TRBJ2-2; D might be TRBD2 (7 bases). The germline V and J ends were trimmed by 6 bases and 4 bases, with 16 bases remaining between them. This CDR3 is built from 15 residues. Germline CDR1 is SGHRS and CDR2 is YFSETQ. CDR3 sequence: CASTVGGGSTGELFF. The CDR3 DNA reads as TGCGCCAGCACCGTCGGGGGCGGGAGCACCGGGGAGCTGTTTTTT.

This clonotype was observed at least ten times. Here the CDR3 DNA reads TGTGCCAGCAGTACCCATACCCGGAGGGCGAACACCGGGGAGCTGTTTTTT. It specifies CASSTHTRRANTGELFF. V and J are TRBV6-2 or TRBV6-3 and TRBJ2-2; possible D gene TRBD2, 6 bases. The CDR3 contains 17 residues. Trimming pared 5 bases from V and 0 bases from J, leaving 16 bases between. The V gene's germline CDR1 is MNHEY and CDR2 SVGEGT.

This clonotype has ten or more counts. The chain links TRBV14 to TRBJ2-5, with 11 positions matching TRBD2. The CDR3 contains 15 residues. Losses at the gene ends were 1 base for V and 6 bases for J; bases not matched to a gene: 4. Germline V gene data show CDR1 as SGHDN and CDR2 as FVKESK. CDR3 in amino acids: CASSQGTSGRKTQYF. The CDR3 nucleotides are TGTGCCAGCAGCCAAGGAACTAGCGGGAGAAAGACCCAGTACTTC.

This clonotype appeared many times. V and J are TRBV27 and TRBJ1-5, with D possibly being TRBD1 (6 bases). V lost 6 bases, J lost 0 bases, and 12 bases lay in between. Germline CDR1 is MNHEY and CDR2 is SMNVEV (reference sequence). The CDR3 runs 15 residues. The CDR3 coding sequence is TGTGCCAGCAGACGAACAGGGCATAGCAATCAGCCCCAGCATTTT. As protein: CASRRTGHSNQPQHF.

This clonotype has a count of ten or more. This chain joins TRBV4-1 and TRBJ2-7; 7 positions match TRBD1. From germline, CDR1 is MGHRA and CDR2 YSYEKL. J gave up 2 bases and V 5 bases, and 3 bases lay outside the gene matches. The CDR3 loop spans 13 amino acids. The CDR3 region is CASSDRDTYEQYF. The CDR3 DNA is TGCGCCAGCAGCGACAGGGATACCTACGAGCAGTACTTC.

The sample holds many counts of this clonotype. The chain recombines TRBV27 with TRBJ2-2; 8 nucleotides match TRBD1. CDR3 length: 15 amino acids. The V gene's germline CDR1 is MNHEY and CDR2 SMNVEV (reference sequence). After removal of 5 bases from V and 8 bases from J, the junction contained 10 bases not matched to a gene. CDR3: CASSTGTGMSGELFF. CDR3 nucleotide sequence: TGTGCCAGCAGTACCGGGACAGGAATGTCTGGGGAGCTGTTTTTT.

This clonotype was seen repeatedly, ten times or more. The chain carries TRBV4-2 and TRBJ1-2; the match to TRBD1 covers 9 bases. The CDR3 runs 15 residues. V shed 2 bases and J 4 bases; nucleotides not matched to a gene: 5. Germline CDR1 LGHNA, CDR2 YNFKEQ. This CDR3 reads CASSQSGQGSYGYTF. In DNA form, the CDR3 reads TGTGCCAGCAGCCAATCAGGACAGGGGTCCTATGGCTACACCTTC.